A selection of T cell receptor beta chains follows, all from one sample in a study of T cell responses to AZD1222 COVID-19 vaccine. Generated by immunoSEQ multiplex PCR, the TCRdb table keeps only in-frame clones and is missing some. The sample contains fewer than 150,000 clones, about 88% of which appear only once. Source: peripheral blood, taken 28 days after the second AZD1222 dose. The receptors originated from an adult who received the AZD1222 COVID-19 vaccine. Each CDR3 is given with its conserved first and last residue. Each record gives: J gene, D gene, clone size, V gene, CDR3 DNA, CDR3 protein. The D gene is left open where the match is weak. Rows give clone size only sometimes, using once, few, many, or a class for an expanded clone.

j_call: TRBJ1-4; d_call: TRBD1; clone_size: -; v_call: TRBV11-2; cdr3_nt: TGTGCCAGCAGCTTAGAAACGGGACAGGGTGATGAAAAACTGTTTTTT; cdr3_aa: CASSLETGQGDEKLFF
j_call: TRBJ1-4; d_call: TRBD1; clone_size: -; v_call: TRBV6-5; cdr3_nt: TGTGCCAGCAGGGCCGACAGGGTCGGGGAAAAACTGTTTTTT; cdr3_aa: CASRADRVGEKLFF
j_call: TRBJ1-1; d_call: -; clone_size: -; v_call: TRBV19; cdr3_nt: TGTGCCAGTGGATCTTTGGCTGAAGCTTTCTTT; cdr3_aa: CASGSLAEAFF
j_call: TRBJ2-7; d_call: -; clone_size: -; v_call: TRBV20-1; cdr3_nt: TGCAGTGCTAGTGGGAACCCCCGGCGGTACGAGCAGTACTTC; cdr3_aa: CSASGNPRRYEQYF
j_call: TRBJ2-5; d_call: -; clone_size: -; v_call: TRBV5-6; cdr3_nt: TGTGCCAGCAGCTTTTATTCGGAGACCCAGTACTTC; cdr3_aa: CASSFYSETQYF
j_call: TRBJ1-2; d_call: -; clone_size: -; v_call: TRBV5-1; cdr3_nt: TGCGCCAGCAGCTTGGCAGGGGCGGACTACACCTTC; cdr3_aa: CASSLAGADYTF
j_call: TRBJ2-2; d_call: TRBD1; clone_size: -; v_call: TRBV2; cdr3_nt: TGTGCCAGCACTAGAGACAGGGTAACCACCGGGGAGCTGTTTTTT; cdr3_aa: CASTRDRVTTGELFF
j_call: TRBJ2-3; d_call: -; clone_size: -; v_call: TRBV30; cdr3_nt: TGTGCCGGGGGGACAGCCGATACGCAGTATTTT; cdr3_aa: CAGGTADTQYF
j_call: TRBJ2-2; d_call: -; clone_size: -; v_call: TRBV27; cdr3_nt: TGTGCCAGCAGTTTAAGAGTGGGTGCGAACACCGGGGAGCTGTTTTTT; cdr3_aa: CASSLRVGANTGELFF
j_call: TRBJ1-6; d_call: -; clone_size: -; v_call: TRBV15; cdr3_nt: TGTGCCACCAGCAGAGATAAGCGGACCCTCCACTTT; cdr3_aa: CATSRDKRTLHF
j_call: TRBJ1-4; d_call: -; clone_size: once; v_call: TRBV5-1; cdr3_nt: TGCGCCAGCAGCCCCATGGGAGGCGAGGAAAAACTGTTTTTT; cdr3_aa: CASSPMGGEEKLFF
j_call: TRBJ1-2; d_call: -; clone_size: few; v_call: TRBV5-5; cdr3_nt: TGTGCCAGCAGCTTGGGGGGTGGGACTACGCATGGCTACACCTTC; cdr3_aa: CASSLGGGTTHGYTF
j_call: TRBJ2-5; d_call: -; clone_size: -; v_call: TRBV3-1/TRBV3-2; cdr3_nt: TGTGCCAGCAGCCAAGACCAGTACCAAGAGACCCAGTACTTC; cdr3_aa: CASSQDQYQETQYF
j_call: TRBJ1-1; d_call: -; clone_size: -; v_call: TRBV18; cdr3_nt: TGTGCCAGCTCTCAGACACAGACTGAAGCTTTCTTT; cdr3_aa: CASSQTQTEAFF
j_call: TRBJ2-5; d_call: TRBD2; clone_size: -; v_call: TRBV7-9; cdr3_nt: TGTGCCAGCAGCTTAGTCGCGGGGGGCAAAGAGACCCAGTACTTC; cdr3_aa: CASSLVAGGKETQYF
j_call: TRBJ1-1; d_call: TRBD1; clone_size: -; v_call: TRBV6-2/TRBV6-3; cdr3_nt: TGTGCCAGCAGTTCGACAGGGGCCTGGGCTTTCTTT; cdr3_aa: CASSSTGAWAFF
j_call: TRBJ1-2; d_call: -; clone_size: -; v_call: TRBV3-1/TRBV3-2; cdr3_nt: TGTGCCAGCGGTGTACAGGGAAATAATCCCTATGGCTACACCTTC; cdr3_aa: CASGVQGNNPYGYTF
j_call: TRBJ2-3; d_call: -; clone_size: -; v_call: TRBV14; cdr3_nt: TGTGCCAGCAGCCAAGCAGATACGCAGTATTTT; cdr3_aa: CASSQADTQYF
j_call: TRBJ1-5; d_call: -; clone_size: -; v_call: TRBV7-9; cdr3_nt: TGTGCCAGCAGCCCAGGGGAGTGGGCGGGTCAGCCCCAGCATTTT; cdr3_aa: CASSPGEWAGQPQHF
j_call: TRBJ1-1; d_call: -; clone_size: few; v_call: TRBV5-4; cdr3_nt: TGTGCCAGCCCGATAGGAGCTGGCGGGGGCTTTACGGACACTGAAGCTTTCTTT; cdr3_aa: CASPIGAGGGFTDTEAFF
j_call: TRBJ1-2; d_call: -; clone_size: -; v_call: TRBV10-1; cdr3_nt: TGCGCCAGCAGTGAGGATACAGGTCTCGGCTACACCTTC; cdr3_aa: CASSEDTGLGYTF
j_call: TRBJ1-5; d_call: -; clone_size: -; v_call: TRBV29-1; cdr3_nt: TGCAGCGCGAGGGATGTAGGTCAGCCCCAGCATTTT; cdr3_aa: CSARDVGQPQHF
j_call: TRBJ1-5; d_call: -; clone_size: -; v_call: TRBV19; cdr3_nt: TGTGCCAGTAGTACCGGCACCGATCAGCCCCAGCATTTT; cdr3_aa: CASSTGTDQPQHF
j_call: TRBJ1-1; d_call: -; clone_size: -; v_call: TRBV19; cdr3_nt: TGTGCCAGCCGCCGGGTCTTAAACACTGAAGCTTTCTTT; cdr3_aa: CASRRVLNTEAFF
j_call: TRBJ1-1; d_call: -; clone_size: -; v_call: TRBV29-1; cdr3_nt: TGCAGCGGCGACCCGGGGGACACTGAAGCTTTCTTT; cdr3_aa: CSGDPGDTEAFF
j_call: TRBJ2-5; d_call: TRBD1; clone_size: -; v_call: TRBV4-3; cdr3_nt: TGCGCCAGCAGCCAAGATCGAACAGGGGGCGGGGAGACCCAGTACTTC; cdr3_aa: CASSQDRTGGGETQYF
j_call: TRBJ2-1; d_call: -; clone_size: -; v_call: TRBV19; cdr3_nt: TGTGCCAGTAAAGGGTCAGGGGGGGCCTTGTCCTACAATGAGCAGTTCTTC; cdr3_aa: CASKGSGGALSYNEQFF
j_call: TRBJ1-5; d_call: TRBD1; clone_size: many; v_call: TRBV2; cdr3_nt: TGTGCCAGCAGTGAGTGGACAGGGGGGCATCAGCCCCAGCATTTT; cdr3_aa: CASSEWTGGHQPQHF
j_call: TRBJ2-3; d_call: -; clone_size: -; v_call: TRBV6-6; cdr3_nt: TGTGCCAGCAGTTACGGGCAAGGCACAGATACGCAGTATTTT; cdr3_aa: CASSYGQGTDTQYF
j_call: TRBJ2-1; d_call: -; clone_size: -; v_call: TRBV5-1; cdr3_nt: TGCGCCAGCAGCCCCAGGTGGGGGCCGGGATATGAGCAGTTCTTC; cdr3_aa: CASSPRWGPGYEQFF
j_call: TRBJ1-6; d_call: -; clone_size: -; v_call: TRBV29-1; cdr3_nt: TGCAGCGTTGCACATAGTGGTAATTCACCCCTCCACTTT; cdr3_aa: CSVAHSGNSPLHF
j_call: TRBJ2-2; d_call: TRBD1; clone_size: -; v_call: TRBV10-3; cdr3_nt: TGTGCCATCAGTGGAACAGATGACAGGGTACGGAACACCGGGGAGCTGTTTTTT; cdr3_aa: CAISGTDDRVRNTGELFF
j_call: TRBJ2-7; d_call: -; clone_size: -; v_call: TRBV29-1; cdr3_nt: TGCAGCGTTGGTTTCGGAGGCGTTGCCTACGAGCAGTACTTC; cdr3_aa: CSVGFGGVAYEQYF
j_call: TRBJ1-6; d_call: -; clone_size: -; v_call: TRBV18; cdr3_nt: TGTGCCAGCTCACCGGCTGGCACAGTTTATAATTCACCCCTCCACTTT; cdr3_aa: CASSPAGTVYNSPLHF
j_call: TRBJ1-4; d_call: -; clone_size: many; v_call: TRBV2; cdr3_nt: TGTGCCAGCAGTGAAGTTGGGGGTTCTTACGAAAAACTGTTTTTT; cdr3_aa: CASSEVGGSYEKLFF
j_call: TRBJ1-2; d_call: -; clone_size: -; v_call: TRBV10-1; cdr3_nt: TGCGCCAGCAGTGGGCACAGGAACTATGGCTACACCTTC; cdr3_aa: CASSGHRNYGYTF
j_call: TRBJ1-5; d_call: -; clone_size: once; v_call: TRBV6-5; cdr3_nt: TGTGCCAGCCTTCGGGCAGGAAATCAGCCCCAGCATTTT; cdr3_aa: CASLRAGNQPQHF
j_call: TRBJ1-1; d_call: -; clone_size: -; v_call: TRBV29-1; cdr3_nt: TGCAGCGGAGTCCGGGGGGACACTGAAGCTTTCTTT; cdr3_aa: CSGVRGDTEAFF
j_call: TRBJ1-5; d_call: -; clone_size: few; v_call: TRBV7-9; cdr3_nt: TGTGCCAGCAGCTTAGCCCCCTATCAGCCCCAGCATTTT; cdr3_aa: CASSLAPYQPQHF
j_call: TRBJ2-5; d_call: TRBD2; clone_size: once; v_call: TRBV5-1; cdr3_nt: TGCGCCAGCAGCCCGGTTGTCAGGCGGGCTAGCGGGTACCAAGAGACCCAGTACTTC; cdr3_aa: CASSPVVRRASGYQETQYF